This entry features one T cell receptor (beta chain) sequence. Its matching antigen is unknown. Per the germline V gene, CDR1 is LGHNA and CDR2 is YSLEER. The CDR3 loop spans 16 amino acids. Trimming left V 1 base short and J 9 bases short, with 19 bases between. The sample comes from a study of monozygotic twins with cystic fibrosis. Study-level background: Approximately 2.7 micrograms of fragmented DNA underwent approximately 15 PCR cycles for library preparation. Study outcomes and limitations: V usage most resembled the co-twin in 13 of 16 pairs. Unrelated CF individuals shared fewer identical clonotypes than monozygotic CF twins.

Here immunoSEQ multiplex PCR was the method, and the copy in TCRdb shows in-frame clones only, minus some. Of over 20,000 clones in the sample, 95% to 98% were seen once. This clonotype was obtained from a girl under 18 with cystic fibrosis. V is TRBV4-3 and J is TRBJ2-1; D perhaps matches TRBD2 (5 bases). The sample comprised blood. The DNA of the CDR3 is TGCGCCAGCAGCCAAGGTTGGACTCTCCGTCGAATTGAGCAGTTCTTC. Protein product: CASSQGWTLRRIEQFF.